These 3 T cell receptor beta chains originate from one sample sequenced in a study of graft-versus-host responses after intestinal transplantation. Only in-frame clones appear in the TCRdb table, and some are missing; sequencing was by immunoSEQ multiplex PCR. The table includes about 90,000 clones, roughly nine tenths detected once. No cognate antigen is known for these TCRs. The sequenced sample was unstimulated CD8+ T cells sorted from spleen or lymph node cells, obtained before intestinal transplant. The receptors come from a human donor who received an intestinal transplant.

This clone was found a few times. The DNA for the CDR3 is TGTGCCACCCGCCCTAACTACGAGCAGTACTTC. Protein product: CATRPNYEQYF. The J gene is TRBJ2-7, the V gene TRBV6-1; D unclear. The CDR3 is 11 amino acids. Germline lookup yields CDR1 MNHNS and CDR2 SASEGT. Trimming took off 10 bases at V and 3 bases at J, with 10 bases between the two ends.

The chain couples TRBV7-9 to TRBJ2-7; no reliable D call. Germline CDR1 is SEHNR and CDR2 is FQNEAQ (reference sequence). The CDR3 consists of 16 residues. Trimming took 5 bases from V and 1 from J, leaving 18 bases between them. The CDR3 here is CASSPYTTVPSYEQYF. CDR3 sequence (DNA): TGTGCCAGCAGCCCGTACACTACTGTACCATCCTACGAGCAGTACTTC.

The rearrangement links TRBV7-9 to TRBJ1-5; unclear D gene. This CDR3 comprises 12 residues. Deletions cut 8 bases from V and 0 bases from J, with 5 bases between. CDR1 is SEHNR and CDR2 is FQNEAQ in the germline V gene (reference sequence). The CDR3 region has the DNA TGTGCCAGCGCAGTTAGCAATCAGCCCCAGCATTTT. Its protein is CASAVSNQPQHF.